Listed below are T cell receptor beta chains from one sample, sequenced in a study of blood T cell repertoires in COVID-19. Libraries were prepared by immunoSEQ multiplex PCR; TCRdb keeps only in-frame clonotypes and omits some of them. This table holds about 91,000 clones, approximately 76% found once. Sample: peripheral blood. These receptors were collected from a man in his sixties or seventies with acute or convalescent COVID-19. CDR3s include the opening cysteine and the closing phenylalanine or tryptophan. The order of the fields is clone size, J gene, V gene, CDR3 protein. The size of a clone is reported for some rows only, either as once, few or many, or as a class for expanded clones.

size: NA
J: TRBJ1-6
V: TRBV6-6
CDR3: CATQTDAVNSPLHF

size: once
J: TRBJ2-4
V: TRBV4-1
CDR3: CASSQEATAQNIQYF

size: NA
J: TRBJ2-5
V: TRBV24-1
CDR3: CATSDQSNRLAGGQETQYF

size: NA
J: TRBJ2-3
V: TRBV18
CDR3: CASSPAGTNTQYF

size: NA
J: TRBJ1-6
V: TRBV27
CDR3: CASSLTSRAPLHF

size: NA
J: TRBJ2-2
V: TRBV4-1
CDR3: CASSLGQGRTGELFF

size: NA
J: TRBJ1-6
V: TRBV5-4
CDR3: CASGEQGVNSPLHF

size: NA
J: TRBJ1-6
V: TRBV6-5
CDR3: CASSQGVNSPLHF

size: NA
J: TRBJ1-6
V: TRBV7-9
CDR3: CASSPGGQNNSPLHF

size: NA
J: TRBJ1-5
V: TRBV19
CDR3: CASSIQANQPQHF

size: few
J: TRBJ1-3
V: TRBV14
CDR3: CASSPGQGAGNTIYF

size: NA
J: TRBJ1-3
V: TRBV7-9
CDR3: CASGHSGNTIYF

size: NA
J: TRBJ1-1
V: TRBV4-1
CDR3: CASSRDLREGTEAFF

size: NA
J: TRBJ2-7
V: TRBV14
CDR3: CASSQDSRGKQYF

size: few
J: TRBJ1-5
V: TRBV2
CDR3: CASSPEPNQPQHF

size: NA
J: TRBJ2-3
V: TRBV7-9
CDR3: CASSSPGLAGISTDTQYF

size: NA
J: TRBJ1-2
V: TRBV3-1/TRBV3-2
CDR3: CASSQVLQGNYGYTF

size: NA
J: TRBJ2-3
V: TRBV28
CDR3: CASSFLLGTSGSAFTDTQYF

size: NA
J: TRBJ1-2
V: TRBV9
CDR3: CASSVSPTGGDYGYTF

size: once
J: TRBJ2-7
V: TRBV2
CDR3: CASSEAGAEGSYEQYF

size: NA
J: TRBJ1-5
V: TRBV2
CDR3: CASSEVGTGNQPQHF

size: NA
J: TRBJ2-2
V: TRBV7-2
CDR3: CASSLGAGTGELFF

size: NA
J: TRBJ2-2
V: TRBV18
CDR3: CASSPISPGRTGELFF

size: NA
J: TRBJ1-2
V: TRBV6-5
CDR3: CASRFLGGDYGYTF

size: NA
J: TRBJ1-5
V: TRBV5-6
CDR3: CASSLSSGVMVQHF

size: NA
J: TRBJ2-7
V: TRBV6-4
CDR3: CASRGLEAYEQYF

size: NA
J: TRBJ1-4
V: TRBV28
CDR3: CASSLPGTGINEKLFF

size: NA
J: TRBJ1-3
V: TRBV19
CDR3: CASSDQALTSGNTIYF

size: NA
J: TRBJ1-1
V: TRBV4-1
CDR3: CASSHGTGGEMGKNTEAFF

size: NA
J: TRBJ1-1
V: TRBV5-1
CDR3: CASSLEIAMNTEAFF

size: NA
J: TRBJ1-1
V: TRBV7-2
CDR3: CASSLLGTGGYTEAFF